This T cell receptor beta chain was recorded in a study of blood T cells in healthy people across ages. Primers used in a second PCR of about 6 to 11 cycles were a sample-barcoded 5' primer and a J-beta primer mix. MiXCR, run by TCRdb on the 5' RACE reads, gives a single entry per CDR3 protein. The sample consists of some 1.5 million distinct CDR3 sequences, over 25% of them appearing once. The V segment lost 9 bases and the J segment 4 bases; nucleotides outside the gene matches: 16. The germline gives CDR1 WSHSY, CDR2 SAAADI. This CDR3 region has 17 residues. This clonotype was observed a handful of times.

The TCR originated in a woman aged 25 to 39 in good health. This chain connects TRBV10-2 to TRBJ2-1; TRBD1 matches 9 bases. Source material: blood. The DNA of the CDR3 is TGCGCCAGTCTGCTTCCTCCCGGGACAGGGTTGTACAATGAGCAGTTCTTC. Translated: CASLLPPGTGLYNEQFF.